This entry lists 25 T cell receptor beta chains sequenced from one sample in a study of cytomegalovirus exposure and HLA in healthy donors. PCR was performed using 60 Vbeta and 13 Jbeta primers. Sequencing used immunoSEQ multiplex PCR; TCRdb keeps in-frame clones, though not all of them. Among some 270,000 clones, around 90% were seen once, and the ten largest hold about 1.5%. Input material: PBMCs. All receptors derive from a girl aged 2 to 10 in good health and CMV-seronegative.

The rearrangement uses TRBV7-9 and TRBJ1-1; no firm D call. V gave up 4 bases and J gave up 11 bases, with 14 bases separating them. The CDR3 runs to 12 residues. The V gene's germline CDR1 is SEHNR and CDR2 FQNEAQ (reference sequence). The CDR3 DNA reads TGTGCCAGCAGCTCCCAGGAGGCGAGGGCTTTCTTT. The encoded protein is CASSSQEARAFF.

The gene calls are TRBV13 and TRBJ2-3, with D possibly TRBD1 on 5 matching bases. The CDR3 is 15 amino acids. Germline V gives CDR1 PRHDT, CDR2 FYEKMQ (reference sequence). V was cut by 5 bases and J by 1 base, with 13 bases left in between. CDR3 nucleotides: TGTGCCAGCAGCGTTACAGGACGGGGCACAGATACGCAGTATTTT. Protein: CASSVTGRGTDTQYF.

The chain is built from TRBV30 and TRBJ1-1; D is unclear. The germline CDR1 and CDR2 sequences are GTSNPN and SVGIG (reference sequence). This CDR3 has 13 residues. The ends were cut back, 0 bases at V and 0 bases at J, with 5 bases in the middle. Here the CDR3 reads CAWSVGMNTEAFF. In DNA form, the CDR3 reads TGTGCCTGGAGTGTCGGTATGAACACTGAAGCTTTCTTT.

The CDR3 is CASSDGGADTQYF. The CDR3 DNA sequence: TGCGCCAGCAGTGACGGGGGGGCAGATACGCAGTATTTT. The V and J genes are TRBV10-1 and TRBJ2-3; 8 nucleotides agree with TRBD2. The CDR3 length is 13 residues. J lost 4 bases, V lost 3 bases, and 0 bases had no gene match. Germline CDR1 is WNHNN and CDR2 is SYGVQD (reference sequence).

J is TRBJ2-3 and V is TRBV29-1, with TRBD2 identical over 10 bases. V dropped 8 bases and J dropped 4; count of bases not matched to a gene: 9. The CDR3 is 14 residues long. Germline V gives CDR1 SQVTM, CDR2 ANQGSEA. The CDR3 DNA is TGCAGCCCGACCTTCCTAGCGGGAGCAGATACGCAGTATTTT. It encodes CSPTFLAGADTQYF.

A few counts support this clone. Germline and junction disagree at one end, which may indicate a read error. Here the CDR3 reads CASSPTVGEYGYTF. CDR3 bases: TGTGCCAGCAGTCCGACAGTGGGCGAATATGGTTACACCTTC. The chain recombines TRBV5-6 with TRBJ1-2, with D possibly TRBD1 on 5 matching bases. Germline loops: CDR1 SGHDT, CDR2 YYEEEE. This CDR3 comprises 14 residues.

This chain links TRBV7-2 with TRBJ2-6; maybe TRBD2 (5 bases). The CDR3 has 14 residues. V was cut by 6 bases and J by 1 base, with 7 bases left in between. The germline V gene has CDR1 SGHTA and CDR2 FQGNSA. This chain's CDR3 is CASRRESGANVLTF. The CDR3 bases are TGTGCCAGCAGGAGGGAGTCTGGGGCCAACGTCCTGACTTTC.

The chain uses TRBV15 and TRBJ2-5, with 8 bases matching TRBD1. The CDR3 extends over 16 amino acids. The V and J ends lost 0 bases and 2 bases, in that order; junction bases with no gene match: 5. Germline CDR1 is LNHNV and CDR2 is YYDKDF (reference sequence). The CDR3 nucleotides are TGTGCCACCAGCAGAGATTCAGGACAGGGACAAGAGACCCAGTACTTC. It codes for CATSRDSGQGQETQYF.

The chain links TRBV15 to TRBJ1-2; D remains ambiguous. V lost 4 bases and J lost 3, with 9 bases in between. The length of the CDR3 is 13 residues. Looked up from germline, CDR1 is LNHNV and CDR2 is YYDKDF (reference sequence). The CDR3 DNA is TGTGCCACCAGCACGGGGTTGGACTATGGCTACACCTTC. Its translation is CATSTGLDYGYTF.

The chain employs TRBV10-1 and TRBJ1-5, with D unresolved. The CDR3 spans 13 residues. CDR1 and CDR2 (germline): WNHNN, SYGVQD (reference sequence). Deletions cut 5 bases from V and 4 bases from J, with 9 bases between. The CDR3 sequence is CASSQGVNQPQHF. The CDR3 DNA reads TGCGCCAGCAGTCAAGGAGTTAATCAGCCCCAGCATTTT.

The chain has TRBV13 and TRBJ1-1, with D perhaps TRBD1 (5 bases). Germline V lookup: CDR1 PRHDT, CDR2 FYEKMQ (reference sequence). The CDR3 length is 16 residues. Deletions cut 0 bases from V and 0 bases from J, with 11 bases between. The CDR3 coding sequence is TGTGCCAGCAGCTTAGGGGGGGGGAACATGAACACTGAAGCTTTCTTT. Its protein is CASSLGGGNMNTEAFF.

V gene TRBV5-4 combines with J gene TRBJ2-1; D is unresolved. Per germline, CDR1 SGHNT and CDR2 YYREEE (reference sequence). The CDR3 extends over 14 amino acids. V was pared by 0 bases and J by 1 base, with 5 bases between. In DNA form, the CDR3 reads TGTGCCAGCAGCTTGGTTAGTTCCTACAATGAGCAGTTCTTC. Translated: CASSLVSSYNEQFF.

This chain's CDR3 is CASSVDRGPQPQHF. CDR3 coding DNA: TGTGCCAGCAGCGTTGACAGGGGTCCTCAGCCCCAGCATTTT. The V and J genes are TRBV9 and TRBJ1-5, with TRBD1 matching over 8 bases. CDR1 and CDR2 (germline): SGDLS, YYNGEE. The CDR3 has 14 residues. J was trimmed by 6 bases and V by 2 bases; bases with no gene match: 4.

This chain uses TRBV27 with TRBJ1-1; 9 bases are shared with TRBD1. The CDR3 totals 15 residues. Germline CDR1 and CDR2: MNHEY and SMNVEV (reference sequence). The V segment lost 5 bases and the J segment 4 bases; nucleotides outside the gene matches: 8. The chain's CDR3 is CASSPGQGVVTEAFF. The CDR3 DNA reads as TGTGCCAGCAGTCCGGGACAGGGAGTAGTCACTGAAGCTTTCTTT.

The chain employs TRBV10-2 and TRBJ2-5, with D maybe TRBD2 (6 bases). The closer fit of TRBJ2-7 to the DNA end suggests the J call may be wrong. This CDR3 is 13 amino acids long. The germline CDR1 and CDR2 sequences are WSHSY and SAAADI. CDR3 sequence reads: CASTSKGLYEQYF. In DNA, the CDR3 is TGCGCCAGCACTTCAAAGGGACTCTACGAGCAGTACTTC.

The sample holds a few counts of this clone. The chain uses TRBV14 and TRBJ2-5; D call uncertain. Trimming stripped 0 bases from V and 6 bases from J, with 5 bases between. CDR1 and CDR2 from the germline V gene are SGHDN and FVKESK. The CDR3 has 12 amino acids. The CDR3, as DNA: TGTGCCAGCAGCCAAGACAGGAAGACCCAGTACTTC. This encodes CASSQDRKTQYF.

A single count supports this clone. DNA for the CDR3: TGTGCCATCAGTGCGAAACCCGGGACTACCCAAGAGACCCAGTACTTC. This encodes CAISAKPGTTQETQYF. The chain employs TRBV10-3 and TRBJ2-5; 7 positions agree with TRBD2. This CDR3 contains 16 residues. Germline V gene lookup returns CDR1 ENHRY and CDR2 SYGVKD. V lost 4 bases and J lost 1; bases outside the gene matches: 9.

The chain's CDR3 is CASSKETGYNQPQHF. CDR3 bases: TGCGCCAGCAGCAAAGAAACAGGCTACAATCAGCCCCAGCATTTT. J is TRBJ1-5 and V is TRBV5-1; D may be TRBD1 (5 bases). The length of the CDR3 is 15 residues. Germline V CDR1 and CDR2: SGHRS, YFSETQ. V was trimmed by 4 bases and J by 3 bases, leaving 14 bases between them.

The chain couples TRBV6-5 to TRBJ2-7, with D uncertain. This CDR3 is 13 amino acids long. The V and J ends lost 3 bases and 6 bases respectively, with 12 bases between them. Germline V gene sequence: CDR1 MNHEY, CDR2 SVGAGI. CDR3 bases: TGTGCCAGCAGTTATGGGCCCCTGGGCGAGCAGTACTTC. Encoded protein: CASSYGPLGEQYF.

In DNA, the CDR3 is TGCGCCAGCAGCCAAGCCCTAGCGGGGGGGGTTCAGACCCAGTACTTC. Translated: CASSQALAGGVQTQYF. This chain connects TRBV4-1 to TRBJ2-5; 12 bases align to TRBD2. Trimming at V came to 1 base and at J to 6 bases, leaving 6 bases not matched to a gene. Germline CDR1 MGHRA, CDR2 YSYEKL. The CDR3 sequence is 16 residues long.

This rearrangement joins TRBV21-1 to TRBJ2-7; the listed D gene, TRBD2, was not tested against the DNA. TRBV21-1 is flagged as a pseudogene. The CDR3 loop spans 12 amino acids. The CDR3 sequence is CASSKDGCKQYF. CDR3 nucleotide sequence: TGTGCCAGCAGCAAAGACGGGTGCAAGCAGTACTTC.

The chain has TRBV18 and TRBJ2-3, with a weak D call TRBD2 (6 bases). Germline loops: CDR1 KGHSH, CDR2 LQKENI. There are 17 residues in the CDR3. V lost 0 bases to trimming and J lost 0 bases, with 13 bases between them. For the CDR3, the DNA is TGTGCCAGCTCACCACCCCGGGCGGGGCTCAGCACAGATACGCAGTATTTT. Its protein product is CASSPPRAGLSTDTQYF.

This clone occurred a few times. This chain links TRBV7-3 with TRBJ1-1; D call uncertain. In germline, CDR1 is SGHTA, CDR2 FQGTGA. This CDR3 region has 13 residues. Between the trimmed V and J ends, which lost 5 bases and 6 bases, there was a span of 13 bases. The CDR3 DNA reads as TGTGCCAGCAGCCACGGCGGGTCCGCTGAAGCTTTCTTT. This encodes CASSHGGSAEAFF.

The chain links TRBV11-2 to TRBJ2-1, with D unclear. The CDR3 has 14 amino acids. Trimming took 2 bases from V and 4 from J, leaving 9 bases between them. CDR1 is SGHAT, CDR2 FQNNGV, per germline. CDR3 sequence: CASSLQHPYNEQFF. Written as DNA, the CDR3 is TGTGCCAGCAGCTTACAACATCCTTACAATGAGCAGTTCTTC.

The V gene is TRBV11-2, the J gene TRBJ2-3; possibly TRBD1 for D (5 bases). Germline V CDR1 and CDR2: SGHAT, FQNNGV. This CDR3 is 14 amino acids long. V shed 1 base and J shed 2 bases, with 7 bases lying between them. The CDR3 is CASSLGTHTDTQYF. The DNA for the CDR3 is TGTGCCAGCAGCTTAGGGACACACACAGATACGCAGTATTTT.